This is a list of T cell receptor beta chains from one sample in a study of Graves' ophthalmopathy and Graves' hyperthyroidism. TCRdb recomputed calls from the multiplex PCR reads with MiXCR, one row per CDR3 protein. This sample has about 160,000 distinct CDR3 sequences, with under 45% found just once. The material sequenced was peripheral blood. These receptors were collected from a man aged 30 to 39 with Graves' ophthalmopathy. Both conserved end residues are part of each CDR3. The order of the fields is D gene, V gene, J gene, clone size, CDR3 protein, CDR3 DNA. A D gene is named only where the DNA matches it firmly. A clone size is listed for some rows: how often the clone was seen (once, few, many), or a class if it is expanded.

D gene: TRBD1; V gene: TRBV19; J gene: TRBJ2-2; clone size: many; CDR3 protein: CASLAAEGDRGKTGELFF; CDR3 DNA: TGTGCCAGTCTGGCCGCCGAGGGGGACAGGGGTAAAACCGGGGAGCTGTTTTTT
D gene: .; V gene: TRBV25-1; J gene: TRBJ2-7; clone size: .; CDR3 protein: CASSELGGYEQYF; CDR3 DNA: TGTGCCAGCAGTGAATTAGGCGGGTACGAGCAGTACTTC
D gene: TRBD2; V gene: TRBV28; J gene: TRBJ2-7; clone size: few; CDR3 protein: CASSLFWISLAGVPPSYEQYF; CDR3 DNA: TGTGCCAGCAGTTTATTTTGGATCTCCCTGGCGGGAGTTCCCCCCTCCTACGAGCAGTACTTC
D gene: TRBD2; V gene: TRBV6-4; J gene: TRBJ2-2; clone size: .; CDR3 protein: CASRTNTGTSVLGELFF; CDR3 DNA: TGTGCCAGCAGGACGAATACCGGGACTAGCGTCTTAGGGGAGCTGTTTTTT
D gene: TRBD1; V gene: TRBV12-3/TRBV12-4; J gene: TRBJ2-7; clone size: many; CDR3 protein: CASSTGEYEQYF; CDR3 DNA: TGTGCCAGCAGTACAGGGGAGTACGAGCAGTACTTC
D gene: .; V gene: TRBV12-3/TRBV12-4; J gene: TRBJ1-1; clone size: few; CDR3 protein: CASSYDREAFF; CDR3 DNA: TGTGCCAGCAGCTATGACAGGGAAGCTTTCTTT
D gene: TRBD1; V gene: TRBV6-5; J gene: TRBJ1-2; clone size: few; CDR3 protein: CASSWKQGVHGYTF; CDR3 DNA: TGTGCCAGCAGTTGGAAACAGGGGGTACATGGCTACACCTTC
D gene: .; V gene: TRBV12-3/TRBV12-4; J gene: TRBJ1-5; clone size: .; CDR3 protein: CASSLEPYSNQPQHF; CDR3 DNA: TGTGCCAGCAGTCTAGAACCATATAGCAATCAGCCCCAGCATTTT
D gene: .; V gene: TRBV20-1; J gene: TRBJ2-7; clone size: many; CDR3 protein: CSASVADQEQYF; CDR3 DNA: TGCAGTGCTAGTGTCGCAGACCAGGAGCAGTACTTC
D gene: .; V gene: TRBV12-3/TRBV12-4; J gene: TRBJ2-5; clone size: many; CDR3 protein: CASSRAYQETQYF; CDR3 DNA: TGTGCCAGTTCCAGGGCGTACCAAGAGACCCAGTACTTC